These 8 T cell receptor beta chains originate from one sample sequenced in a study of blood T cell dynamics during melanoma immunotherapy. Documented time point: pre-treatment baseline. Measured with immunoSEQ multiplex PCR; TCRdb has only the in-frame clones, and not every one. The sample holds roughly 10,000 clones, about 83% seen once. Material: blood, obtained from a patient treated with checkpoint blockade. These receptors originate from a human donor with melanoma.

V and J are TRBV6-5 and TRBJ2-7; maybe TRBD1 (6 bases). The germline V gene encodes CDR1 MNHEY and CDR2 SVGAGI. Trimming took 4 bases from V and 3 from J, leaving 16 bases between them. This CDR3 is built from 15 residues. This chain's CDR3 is CASSSTGLVSYEQYF. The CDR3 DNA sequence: TGTGCCAGCAGTTCTACAGGGTTAGTAAGCTACGAGCAGTACTTC.

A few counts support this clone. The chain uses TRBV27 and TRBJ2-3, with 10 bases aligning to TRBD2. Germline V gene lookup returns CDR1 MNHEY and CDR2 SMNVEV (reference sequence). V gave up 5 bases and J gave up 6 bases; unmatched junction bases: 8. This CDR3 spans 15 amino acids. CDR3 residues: CASSLTAGGSDTQYF. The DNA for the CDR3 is TGTGCCAGCAGTCTCACAGCGGGGGGGTCTGATACGCAGTATTTT.

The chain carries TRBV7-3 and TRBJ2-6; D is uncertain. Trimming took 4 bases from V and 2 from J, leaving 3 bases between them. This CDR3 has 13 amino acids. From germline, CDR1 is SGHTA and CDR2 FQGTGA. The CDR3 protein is CASSYPGANVLTF. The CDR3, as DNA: TGTGCCAGCAGCTACCCTGGGGCCAACGTCCTGACTTTC.

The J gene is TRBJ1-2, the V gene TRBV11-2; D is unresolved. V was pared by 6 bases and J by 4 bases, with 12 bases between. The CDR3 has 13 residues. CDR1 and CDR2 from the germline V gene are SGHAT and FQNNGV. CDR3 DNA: TGTGCCAGCAGGCCCACAACGTCCTATGGCTACACCTTC. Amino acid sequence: CASRPTTSYGYTF.

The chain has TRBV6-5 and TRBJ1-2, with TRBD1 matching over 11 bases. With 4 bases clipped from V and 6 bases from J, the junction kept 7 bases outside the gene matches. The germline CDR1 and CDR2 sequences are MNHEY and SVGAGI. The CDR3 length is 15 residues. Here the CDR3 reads CASSSPGQGDNGYTF. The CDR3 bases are TGTGCCAGCAGTTCCCCGGGACAGGGGGACAATGGCTACACCTTC.

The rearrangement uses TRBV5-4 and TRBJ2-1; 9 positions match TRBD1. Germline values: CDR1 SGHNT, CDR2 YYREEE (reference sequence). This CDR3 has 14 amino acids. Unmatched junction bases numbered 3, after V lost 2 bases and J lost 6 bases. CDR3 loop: CASSLQGAGNEQFF. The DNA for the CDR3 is TGTGCCAGCAGCTTACAGGGGGCGGGCAATGAGCAGTTCTTC.

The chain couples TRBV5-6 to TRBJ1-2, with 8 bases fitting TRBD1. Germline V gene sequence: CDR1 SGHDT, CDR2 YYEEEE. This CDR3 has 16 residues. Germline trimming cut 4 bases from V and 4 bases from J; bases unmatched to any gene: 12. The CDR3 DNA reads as TGTGCCAGCAGCCCTACACAGGGGGGGAATGGCTATGGCTACACCTTC. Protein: CASSPTQGGNGYGYTF. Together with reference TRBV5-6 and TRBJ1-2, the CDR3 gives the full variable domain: DAGVTQSPTHLIKTRGQQVTLRCSPKSGHDTVSWYQQALGQGPQFIFQYYEEEERQRGNFPDRFSGHQFPNYSSELNVNALLLGDSALYLCASSPTQGGNGYGYTFGSGTRLTVV.

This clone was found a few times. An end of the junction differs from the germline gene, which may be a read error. The CDR3 DNA sequence: TGTGCCAGCAGTTACTCAGGGTCCGACGAGCAGTACTTC. It specifies CASSYSGSDEQYF. V and J are TRBV6-4 and TRBJ2-7; D may be TRBD1 (5 bases). This CDR3 is built from 13 residues. Germline loops: CDR1 MRHNA, CDR2 SNTAGT.